The entry below gives a single T cell receptor (beta chain) sequence along with its context. The specificity of this receptor is unknown. No quality values exist for individual bases; no much larger clone is one base distant. TCR CDR3 regions were amplified from genomic DNA by multiplex PCR using the deep immunoSEQ assay. Genomic DNA extracted from each cell subset was distributed evenly over all wells of several immunoSEQ 96-well plates, and each plate served as one replicate. For sorted subsets, 150 to 250 ng genomic DNA, equal to about 30,000 T cell genomes, was loaded into each replicate PCR. Purified libraries were measured with a Qubit 3.0 fluorometer, size-checked on a Bioanalyzer 2100, and measured again with the KAPA Library Quantification kit. Every immunoSEQ 96-well plate was sequenced on a separate single-read 150-cycle Illumina NextSeq 550 flow cell. The paper's processing steps were these. The immunoSEQ output contained only junctional sequences without quality scores, so filtering could not match that applied to full-length reads. Sequences were annotated with PyIR, a Python wrapper for IgBLAST v1.9, and V/J genes and CDR3 were assigned using IMGT germline references. Reads were filtered out if the reads had weak V/J assignments (E-value above 1e-6), no CDR3, stop codons, out-of-frame junctions, or ambiguous translated residues. A V3J clonotype was defined by an identical inferred V gene, J gene, and CDR3 amino acid sequence. The percentage overlap between two repertoires was calculated by dividing the number of shared unique clonotypes by the size of the smaller repertoire. Repertoire richness was assessed with RTK rarefaction, the Chao1 estimator, and Recon v2.1 estimates of unobserved clonotypes. OLGA was used to compute generation probabilities for all TCRbeta clonotypes that the gDNA method yielded from a handful of donors. TCRdb retrieved this table from immuneACCESS and kept in-frame rearrangements only. Not all clones are present; in checked studies, unresolved V genes account for under half, and no reason is known for the remainder. That table furnishes V, J and clone size, whereas the DNA furnished D and trimming. This sample holds over 2 million clones; roughly 96% were observed only once. Roughly 0.13% of the sample rests with the top ten.

This entry comes from a study of shared clonotypes between healthy human individuals (dated by TCRdb to the early 2020s). Background for the entire study: Three men and a couple of women, aged 18 to 49 years, made up the cohort. To estimate repertoire size and how much clonotypes are shared between individuals, the study performed deep sequencing of blood TCR repertoires from a few healthy adults. Between about 0.9 and 10 billion PBMCs per donor were obtained by leukapheresis. To increase sequencing depth and limit assay-specific biases, different laboratories used diverse techniques to prepare libraries and sequence TCR repertoires. For each donor, CD4 naive and CD4 memory were each given three plates, CD8 naive was given two plates, and CD8 memory was given one plate.

On the study overall, not on this receptor specifically: Naive subsets generally had larger estimated clonotype richness than memory subsets. Higher generation probabilities were observed for clonotypes shared by all four sorted-subset donors than for non-shared clonotypes. Sharing across a handful of donors was observed for approximately 5% of naive CD4, under 4% of naive CD8, over 2% of memory CD4, and around 0.4% of memory CD8 clonotypes. Because the study included only a small number of donors, the genetic and exposure-history diversity represented was limited. Even with the large sequencing depth, rarefaction of the sorted-subset datasets indicated that sequencing was incomplete. Pairwise subsampling led to the expectation that sequencing depth would affect the degree of clonotype sharing among donors. Sampling was restricted to blood, and TCR repertoires in tissues likely differ from the TCR repertoires found in blood.

According to the germline V gene (reference sequence), CDR1 reads GTSNPN and CDR2 reads SVGIG. Taken from cysteine to phenylalanine, the CDR3 has 11 residues. Left in the record is the CDR3 DNA by itself, 33 bases read in frame from the first base. Between the V and J ends, shortened by 4 bases and 10 bases respectively, the junction contains 13 bases. The donors were healthy, HIV-negative adults with no recently reported acute infections or vaccinations. All donors were Caucasian adults living in Nashville, Tennessee, USA. CD4+ T cells were enriched by magnetic negative selection; naive cells were then positively selected on CD45RA, and the negative fraction formed the memory subset. After blood collection by leukapheresis, PBMCs were isolated using Ficoll-Histopaque density gradient centrifugation and then cryopreserved in the vapor phase of liquid nitrogen. Analytical flow cytometry was used to check the purity and quantity of every magnetically sorted T cell population. Each sorted fraction had its genomic DNA isolated and then quantified by UV absorbance on a Nanodrop 2000c.

The sample consisted of naive CD4+ T cells sorted from blood. The cell subset or site label, read with the paper, signifies: CD45RA+ positively selected. The receptor comes from a man aged 18 to 30 in good health. The chain joins TRBV30 to TRBJ1-1, with no confidently assigned D gene. The sequenced DNA is TGTGCCTGGACCCCGGAGGGCCGAGCTTTCTTT. Translated, it gives CAWTPEGRAFF.